This T cell receptor beta chain was captured in a study of cytomegalovirus exposure and HLA in healthy donors. PCR employed 60 Vbeta and 13 Jbeta primers. Assay used: immunoSEQ multiplex PCR; TCRdb lists only in-frame clones, some missing. The table lists 50,000 to 60,000 clones, 70% to 80% of them singletons. This TCR derives from a female donor in good health and CMV-seronegative. Sequences were obtained from PBMCs.

The chain's CDR3 is CASSIKGGAYEQYF. The CDR3 DNA sequence: TGTGCCAGCAGCATAAAAGGTGGAGCCTACGAGCAGTACTTC. J is TRBJ2-5 and V is TRBV7-9; D unresolved. The J call may not be correct, given that the DNA end is closer to TRBJ2-7. The V gene's germline CDR1 is SEHNR and CDR2 FQNEAQ (reference sequence). The length of the CDR3 is 14 residues.